This passage covers 9 T cell receptor beta chains from one sample sequenced in a study of blood T cell repertoires in COVID-19. Some clones are missing from TCRdb's copy, which holds only in-frame ones; the method was immunoSEQ multiplex PCR. The sample has around 200,000 clones, roughly 90% seen once. Sequencing was carried out using peripheral blood. These receptors all come from a man aged 18 to 35 with active or convalescent COVID-19.

The chain links TRBV7-2 to TRBJ1-4, with D perhaps TRBD1 (5 bases). The CDR3 has 17 amino acids. The V end lost 3 bases, the J end lost 4 bases, and 18 bases lay between the germline ends. CDR1 is SGHTA and CDR2 is FQGNSA in the germline V gene. CDR3 sequence (DNA): TGTGCCAGCAGCTTCTCTCTGTCAGGGTTGGTTAATGAAAAACTGTTTTTT. Its protein is CASSFSLSGLVNEKLFF.

The J gene is TRBJ2-1, the V gene TRBV4-3; the D gene is possibly TRBD2 (5 bases). V was clipped by 0 bases and J by 7 bases, with 7 bases between them. The germline CDR1 and CDR2 sequences are LGHNA and YSLEER. The CDR3 is 13 residues long. CDR3 sequence: CASSQESGNEQFF. The CDR3 region has the DNA TGCGCCAGCAGCCAAGAGTCGGGAAATGAGCAGTTCTTC.

This rearrangement joins TRBV19 to TRBJ1-2, with D possibly being TRBD1 (5 bases). CDR1 and CDR2 from the germline V gene are LNHDA and SQIVND (reference sequence). The CDR3 has 15 amino acids. V lost 4 bases to trimming and J lost 0 bases, with 12 bases between them. The CDR3, as DNA: TGTGCCAGTAGTACGAAGACAGACACTAACTATGGCTACACCTTC. Protein product: CASSTKTDTNYGYTF. Filled out from reference TRBV19 and TRBJ1-2, the complete variable domain reads DGGITQSPKYLFRKEGQNVTLSCEQNLNHDAMYWYRQDPGQGLRLIYYSQIVNDFQKGDIAEGYSVSREKKESFPLTVTSAQKNPTAFYLCASSTKTDTNYGYTFGSGTRLTVV.

The chain has TRBV7-8 and TRBJ2-7; weak D call: TRBD2 (5 bases). The germline CDR1 and CDR2 sequences are SGHVS and FQNEAQ. Trimming cost V 3 bases and J 2 bases, with 14 bases left between them. The CDR3 consists of 15 residues. The CDR3 sequence is CASSFSLDSTYEQYF. The CDR3 DNA sequence: TGTGCCAGCAGCTTTTCTTTGGACTCAACCTACGAGCAGTACTTC.

The CDR3 region has the DNA TGTGCCAGCAGCTTAAAAACGGGAAGTCGGGACAATGAGCAGTTCTTC. It translates to CASSLKTGSRDNEQFF. The chain has TRBV7-2 and TRBJ2-1; possibly TRBD2 for D (5 bases). The V end lost 2 bases, the J end lost 5 bases, and 16 bases lay between the germline ends. The CDR3 loop spans 16 amino acids. Germline CDR1 reads SGHTA; CDR2 reads FQGNSA. The variable domain in full, with the rest retrieved from reference TRBV7-2 and TRBJ2-1, is GAGVSQSPSNKVTEKGKDVELRCDPISGHTALYWYRQSLGQGLEFLIYFQGNSAPDKSGLPSDRFSAERTGGSVSTLTIQRTQQEDSAVYLCASSLKTGSRDNEQFFGPGTRLTVL.

The chain combines TRBV4-1 with TRBJ2-1; D is ambiguous. This CDR3 region has 13 residues. The V gene lost 0 bases and the J gene lost 13 bases, with 13 bases spanning the gap. CDR1 and CDR2 (germline): MGHRA, YSYEKL. The CDR3 bases are TGCGCCAGCAGCCAAGAGTGGAGCGCGAACCAGTTCTTC. Protein sequence: CASSQEWSANQFF.

The chain recombines TRBV5-6 with TRBJ2-3; D uncertain. V was cut by 0 bases and J by 4 bases, with 18 bases left in between. This CDR3 is built from 17 residues. In germline, CDR1 is SGHDT, CDR2 YYEEEE. This CDR3 is CASSLAVGRLGADTQYF. The CDR3 nucleotides are TGTGCCAGCAGCTTGGCCGTAGGCAGGCTTGGCGCAGATACGCAGTATTTT.

This chain joins TRBV5-1 and TRBJ1-2, with 8 nucleotides matching TRBD1. The germline V gene encodes CDR1 SGHRS and CDR2 YFSETQ. The CDR3 is 18 residues long. With 0 bases clipped from V and 0 bases from J, the junction kept 10 bases outside the gene matches. Written as DNA, the CDR3 is TGCGCCAGCAGCTTGGTCTACGGACAGGGTTCCGCTAACTATGGCTACACCTTC. It is translated as CASSLVYGQGSANYGYTF.

About this clone itself: The same CDR3 arises from other DNA sequences in this sample as well. The chain links TRBV6-1 to TRBJ2-7; D ambiguous. There are 12 residues in the CDR3. The V end lost 3 bases, the J end lost 0 bases, and 3 bases lay between the germline ends. Germline loops: CDR1 MNHNS, CDR2 SASEGT. CDR3 sequence (DNA): TGTGCCAGCAGTGACAGCTCCTACGAGCAGTACTTC. It is translated as CASSDSSYEQYF.